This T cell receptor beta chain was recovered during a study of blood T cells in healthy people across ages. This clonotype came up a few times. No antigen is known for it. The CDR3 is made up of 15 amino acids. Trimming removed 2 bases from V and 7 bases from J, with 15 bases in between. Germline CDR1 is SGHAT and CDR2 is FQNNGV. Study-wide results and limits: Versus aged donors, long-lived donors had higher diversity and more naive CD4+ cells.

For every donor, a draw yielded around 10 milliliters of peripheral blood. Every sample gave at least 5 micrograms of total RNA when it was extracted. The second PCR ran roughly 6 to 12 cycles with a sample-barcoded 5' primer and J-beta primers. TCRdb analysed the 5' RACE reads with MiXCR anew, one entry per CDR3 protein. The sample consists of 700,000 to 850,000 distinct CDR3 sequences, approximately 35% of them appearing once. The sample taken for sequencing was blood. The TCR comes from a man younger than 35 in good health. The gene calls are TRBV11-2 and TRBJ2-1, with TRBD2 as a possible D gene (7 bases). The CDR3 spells CASSLLGGGPNEQFF. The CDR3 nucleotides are TGTGCCAGCAGCTTATTGGGAGGGGGGCCTAATGAGCAGTTCTTC.